The clone carrying this T cell receptor beta chain came up a few times. Vbeta (60) and Jbeta (13) primers were used in the PCR. Assay used: immunoSEQ multiplex PCR; TCRdb lists only in-frame clones, some missing. The repertoire includes just over 200,000 clones, just under 70% of them detected once, and about 3% sits in the top ten. The sample belongs to a study of cytomegalovirus exposure and HLA in healthy donors. The CDR3 totals 15 residues. Germline values: CDR1 SGHRS, CDR2 YFSETQ. V dropped 6 bases and J dropped 1; count of bases not matched to a gene: 6. This receptor was obtained from a man aged 35-49 years in good health and CMV-seropositive. V is TRBV5-1 and J is TRBJ2-7, with 11 bases aligning to TRBD1. Sequenced material: PBMCs. This CDR3 reads CASNPGQGGSYEQYF. The CDR3 DNA reads TGCGCCAGCAACCCGGGACAGGGGGGTTCCTACGAGCAGTACTTC. The full variable domain, in which reference TRBV5-1 and TRBJ2-7 provide the parts outside the CDR3, is KAGVTQTPRYLIKTRGQQVTLSCSPISGHRSVSWYQQTPGQGLQFLFEYFSETQRNKGNFPGRFSGRQFSNSRSEMNVSTLELGDSALYLCASNPGQGGSYEQYFGPGTRLTVT.